This entry is about one T cell receptor beta chain. Its antigen is unknown. The V end was cut by 0 bases, the J end by 4 bases, with 12 bases between. This CDR3 contains 16 residues. Germline V gives CDR1 SGHVS, CDR2 FQNEAQ. This record belongs to a study of T cell responses to AZD1222 COVID-19 vaccine. Study-wide points: Donors, mostly white British, included more females; clonal diversity was possibly underestimated.

Some clones are missing from TCRdb's copy, which holds only in-frame ones; the method was immunoSEQ multiplex PCR. The sample contains 150,000 or so clones, just under 95% of which appear only once. This rearrangement joins TRBV7-8 to TRBJ2-2; weak D call: TRBD2 (7 bases). The TCR comes from an adult in good health. Sample: peripheral blood, taken on day 0 of AZD1222 vaccination. The CDR3 DNA reads TGTGCCAGCAGCTTAGCCGGGGGAGGGGGCACCGGGGAGCTGTTTTTT. Its protein is CASSLAGGGGTGELFF.